Below are 29 T cell receptor beta chains sequenced from a single sample in a study of blood T cell repertoires in COVID-19. Method: immunoSEQ multiplex PCR; TCRdb's copy keeps in-frame clones and lacks some. Among about 230,000 clones listed, 85% to 90% were seen once. Specimen: PBMCs or T cells enriched from blood (not recorded which). The receptor set was obtained from a woman younger than 45 with acute COVID-19.

The chain employs TRBV5-5 and TRBJ2-1, with TRBD2 matching over 9 bases. The V and J ends lost 0 bases and 6 bases, in that order; junction bases with no gene match: 7. This CDR3 contains 16 residues. Germline assignment: CDR1 SGHKS and CDR2 YYEKEE (reference sequence). The CDR3 region is CASSLGAGGPSNEQFF. CDR3 nucleotides: TGTGCCAGCAGCTTGGGGGCGGGGGGGCCGAGCAATGAGCAGTTCTTC.

This clone appeared a single time. J is TRBJ2-5 and V is TRBV5-6; perhaps TRBD2 as D (5 bases). The CDR3 covers 14 residues. Between the trimmed V and J ends, which lost 3 bases and 2 bases, there was a span of 11 bases. The V gene's germline CDR1 is SGHDT and CDR2 YYEEEE. The CDR3 reads CASSYGRRQETQYF. The CDR3 DNA reads TGTGCCAGCAGCTATGGCCGGAGGCAAGAGACCCAGTACTTC.

V is TRBV10-3 and J is TRBJ1-1, with a tentative D call TRBD1 (5 bases). CDR3 length equals 16 residues. V was cut by 2 bases and J by 4 bases, with 17 bases left in between. CDR1 is ENHRY and CDR2 is SYGVKD in the germline V gene. CDR3 protein: CAISEPRQTGITEAFF. The CDR3 DNA follows: TGTGCCATCAGTGAGCCTAGACAGACTGGGATCACTGAAGCTTTCTTT.

Here the CDR3 reads CASTRDSLTQPQHF. Written as DNA, the CDR3 is TGTGCCAGCACCCGGGACAGCCTGACTCAGCCCCAGCATTTT. The chain recombines TRBV6-5 with TRBJ1-5; 7 bases are shared with TRBD1. Germline V CDR1 and CDR2: MNHEY, SVGAGI. The CDR3 consists of 14 residues. The V segment lost 7 bases and the J segment 6 bases; nucleotides outside the gene matches: 9.

This chain joins TRBV5-4 and TRBJ1-4; a possible D gene is TRBD1 (6 bases). This CDR3 contains 17 residues. CDR1 SGHNT and CDR2 YYREEE come from the germline V gene (reference sequence). Trimming removed 0 bases from V and 0 bases from J, with 12 bases in between. CDR3 nucleotides: TGTGCCAGCAGCTTGGTGGGACACGACGCAACTAATGAAAAACTGTTTTTT. As protein: CASSLVGHDATNEKLFF.

The chain has TRBV9 and TRBJ1-3, with TRBD1 as a possible D gene (6 bases). Trimming took off 0 bases at V and 4 bases at J, with 11 bases between the two ends. The CDR3 is 15 residues long. Germline CDR1 is SGDLS and CDR2 is YYNGEE. The CDR3 nucleotides read TGTGCCAGCAGCGTAGACAGGGCGAAAGGAAACACCATATATTTT. It yields the protein CASSVDRAKGNTIYF.

This clone was seen more than once but under ten times. The chain joins TRBV5-5 to TRBJ1-1; D remains ambiguous. Germline lookup yields CDR1 SGHKS and CDR2 YYEKEE (reference sequence). Trimming shortened V by 0 bases and J by 5 bases, and 8 bases separated the two germline ends. CDR3 length equals 13 residues. CDR3 DNA sequence: TGTGCCAGCAGCTTGGCGATGGAGACTGAAGCTTTCTTT. Its protein is CASSLAMETEAFF. Combining the CDR3 with reference TRBV5-5 and TRBJ1-1 gives the whole variable domain DAGVTQSPTHLIKTRGQQVTLRCSPISGHKSVSWYQQVLGQGPQFIFQYYEKEERGRGNFPDRFSARQFPNYSSELNVNALLLGDSALYLCASSLAMETEAFFGQGTRLTVV.

There are a few counts of this clone. This sequence joins TRBV19 and TRBJ1-5; D gene unclear. CDR1 and CDR2 (germline): LNHDA, SQIVND (reference sequence). The CDR3 has 13 amino acids. The V and J ends lost 6 bases and 5 bases respectively, with 11 bases between them. CDR3 coding DNA: TGTGCCAGTAGGCCGGGAGCGTATCAGCCCCAGCATTTT. Amino acid sequence: CASRPGAYQPQHF. Full variable domain (remainder filled in from reference TRBV19 and TRBJ1-5): DGGITQSPKYLFRKEGQNVTLSCEQNLNHDAMYWYRQDPGQGLRLIYYSQIVNDFQKGDIAEGYSVSREKKESFPLTVTSAQKNPTAFYLCASRPGAYQPQHFGDGTRLSIL.

V and J are TRBV5-1 and TRBJ1-3; 7 bases match TRBD1. The CDR3 covers 15 residues. Germline values: CDR1 SGHRS, CDR2 YFSETQ. The junction had 3 bases not matched to a gene; V was cut back by 3 bases and J by 0 bases. The CDR3 DNA reads as TGCGCCAGCAGCTCGAGGACAGGCTCTGGAAACACCATATATTTT. Residues: CASSSRTGSGNTIYF.

This clone was picked up one time. The V and J genes are TRBV6-5 and TRBJ2-7; 8 bases map to TRBD1. Trimming removed 6 bases from V and 2 bases from J; junction bases left unmatched: 6. Germline V gene data show CDR1 as MNHEY and CDR2 as SVGAGI. The CDR3 has 14 residues. For the CDR3, the DNA is TGTGCCAGCAGCCGACAGGGGCCGACCTACGAGCAGTACTTC. Its translation is CASSRQGPTYEQYF.

This chain links TRBV4-1 with TRBJ1-5; D is possibly TRBD1 (5 bases). Germline V CDR1 and CDR2: MGHRA, YSYEKL. Trimming shortened V by 3 bases and J by 2 bases, and 11 bases separated the two germline ends. The CDR3 has 15 residues. The DNA of the CDR3 is TGCGCCAGCAGCCATGTTAGGGGCGGCAATCAGCCCCAGCATTTT. Its translation is CASSHVRGGNQPQHF.

The V call is TRBV10-3, the J call TRBJ1-1, with TRBD1 as a possible D gene (5 bases). V lost 4 bases, J lost 11 bases, and 11 bases lay in between. Germline V gene lookup returns CDR1 ENHRY and CDR2 SYGVKD. There are 11 residues in the CDR3. This CDR3 reads CAISGGEGAFF. The CDR3, as DNA: TGTGCCATCAGTGGGGGGGAGGGTGCTTTCTTT.

The chain couples TRBV27 to TRBJ2-7; weak D call: TRBD1 (6 bases). Germline CDR1 is MNHEY and CDR2 is SMNVEV (reference sequence). The CDR3 runs to 14 residues. V was clipped by 2 bases and J by 3 bases, with 11 bases between them. The DNA for the CDR3 is TGTGCCAGCAGTTTACACAGGGCACACTACGAGCAGTACTTC. Translating it yields CASSLHRAHYEQYF.

The rearrangement uses TRBV30 and TRBJ2-7; D remains ambiguous. Trimming stripped 0 bases from V and 3 bases from J, with 6 bases between. This CDR3 has 12 residues. Germline CDR1 and CDR2: GTSNPN and SVGIG (reference sequence). The chain's CDR3 is CAWSVGGYEQYF. The CDR3 DNA is TGTGCCTGGAGTGTAGGCGGCTACGAGCAGTACTTC.

The chain links TRBV11-2 to TRBJ1-4; 9 bases match TRBD1. Unmatched junction bases numbered 10, after V lost 6 bases and J lost 8 bases. The CDR3 length is 15 residues. Germline CDR1 SGHAT, CDR2 FQNNGV. In DNA form, the CDR3 reads TGTGCCAGCAGTCGACAGAACAGGGGGCAAGAAAAACTGTTTTTT. Protein product: CASSRQNRGQEKLFF.

The chain recombines TRBV11-2 with TRBJ1-1, with D perhaps TRBD1 (5 bases). V was cut by 4 bases and J by 2 bases, with 11 bases left in between. This CDR3 spans 14 amino acids. CDR1 is SGHAT and CDR2 is FQNNGV in the germline V gene. CDR3 nucleotide sequence: TGTGCCAGCAGCTGGGGGGTGGCAAACACTGAAGCTTTCTTT. It translates to CASSWGVANTEAFF.

CDR3 sequence (DNA): TGTGCCAGCAGTTTAGACAGACCTCAGCCCCAGCATTTT. Amino acid sequence: CASSLDRPQPQHF. V gene TRBV12-3 or TRBV12-4 combines with J gene TRBJ1-5; D is ambiguous. The CDR3 spans 13 residues. Trimming shortened V by 1 base and J by 6 bases, and 7 bases separated the two germline ends.

The chain has TRBV6-5 and TRBJ1-2; maybe TRBD1 (5 bases). The CDR3 spans 13 residues. Germline CDR1 MNHEY, CDR2 SVGAGI. V lost 5 bases and J 4 bases, leaving 11 bases between the germline ends. CDR3 in amino acids: CASSPPGLYGYTF. CDR3 sequence (DNA): TGTGCCAGCAGTCCGCCAGGGCTCTATGGCTACACCTTC.

This rearrangement joins TRBV3-1 (or the pseudogene TRBV3-2) to TRBJ2-5, with a weak D call TRBD1 (6 bases). The CDR3 is made up of 16 amino acids. Trimming took off 1 base at V and 4 bases at J, with 16 bases between the two ends. Germline lookup yields CDR1 LGHDT and CDR2 YNNKEL (reference sequence). The CDR3 reads CASSQATQVGGETQYF. In DNA, the CDR3 is TGTGCCAGCAGCCAAGCTACTCAGGTAGGGGGAGAGACCCAGTACTTC.

This rearrangement joins TRBV7-2 to TRBJ2-7; 7 bases fit TRBD1. CDR1 SGHTA and CDR2 FQGNSA come from the germline V gene. Trimming took 0 bases from V and 2 from J; bases not matched to a gene: 7. The CDR3 is 16 amino acids. CDR3 DNA sequence: TGTGCCAGCAGCTTAGCGTGGTCAGGGGGTACCTACGAGCAGTACTTC. Its protein product is CASSLAWSGGTYEQYF.

This chain connects TRBV9 to TRBJ2-1; TRBD1 might be the D (5 bases). V dropped 2 bases and J dropped 3 bases, with 9 bases sitting between them. CDR3 length: 14 residues. Germline V lookup: CDR1 SGDLS, CDR2 YYNGEE. The CDR3 sequence is CASSVDSNYNEQFF. In nucleotides, the CDR3 is TGTGCCAGCAGCGTCGACAGCAACTACAATGAGCAGTTCTTC.

CDR3 sequence reads: CSVEPDRGNIQYF. The CDR3 region has the DNA TGCAGCGTTGAACCGGACAGGGGAAACATTCAGTACTTC. The chain recombines TRBV29-1 with TRBJ2-4, with 9 bases that match TRBD1. The J segment lost 6 bases and the V segment lost 2 bases, leaving 2 bases of the junction unmatched. This CDR3 spans 13 amino acids. The germline CDR1 and CDR2 sequences are SQVTM and ANQGSEA.

This CDR3 is CASIGQGSTGELFF. Written as DNA, the CDR3 is TGTGCCAGCATTGGGCAGGGCAGCACCGGGGAGCTGTTTTTT. The V gene is TRBV6-5, the J gene TRBJ2-2, with D possibly being TRBD1 (5 bases). V dropped 7 bases and J dropped 4 bases, with 13 bases sitting between them. Germline lookup yields CDR1 MNHEY and CDR2 SVGAGI. This CDR3 comprises 14 residues.

The genes are TRBV19 and TRBJ2-2; D not resolved. The CDR3 covers 16 residues. V lost 7 bases and J 1 base, leaving 16 bases between the germline ends. The germline gives CDR1 LNHDA, CDR2 SQIVND (reference sequence). For the CDR3, the DNA is TGTGCCAGTAATCTCCGGTCCGTAATGAACACCGGGGAGCTGTTTTTT. This codes for CASNLRSVMNTGELFF.

V usage is TRBV28 and J usage is TRBJ1-6, with a possible D match to TRBD1 (6 bases). Germline V gene lookup returns CDR1 MDHEN and CDR2 SYDVKM. This CDR3 has 14 residues. V was cut by 7 bases and J by 9 bases, with 16 bases left in between. CDR3 in DNA: TGTGCCAGCAATACCCCACAGGGTTCTTCACCCCTCCACTTT. Translated, it gives CASNTPQGSSPLHF.

Turning to this clone: Relative to the germline gene, one junction end is altered; a read error may explain this. J is TRBJ2-1 and V is TRBV9; perhaps TRBD2 as D (7 bases). Germline lookup yields CDR1 SGDLS and CDR2 YYNGEE. The CDR3 sequence is 13 residues long. CDR3 in DNA: TGTGCCAGCAGCGACCCCGGAGGGGGGGCCAGGGTCTTC. This encodes CASSDPGGGARVF. Full variable domain (missing parts from reference TRBV9 and TRBJ2-1): DSGVTQTPKHLITATGQRVTLRCSPRSGDLSVYWYQQSLDQGLQFLIQYYNGEERAKGNILERFSAQQFPDLHSELNLSSLELGDSALYFCASSDPGGGARVFGPGTRLTVL.

The rearrangement links TRBV7-2 to TRBJ1-5; tentatively, D is TRBD1 (5 bases). CDR3 length: 15 residues. Germline V gene sequence: CDR1 SGHTA, CDR2 FQGNSA. The V and J ends lost 1 base and 7 bases respectively, with 14 bases between them. The CDR3 sequence is CASSLVVGGNQPQHF. DNA for the CDR3: TGTGCCAGCAGCTTAGTGGTTGGGGGGAACCAGCCCCAGCATTTT.

J is TRBJ2-5 and V is TRBV7-2, with D possibly being TRBD1 (5 bases). Germline CDR1 and CDR2: SGHTA and FQGNSA. This CDR3 is built from 15 residues. Trimming took off 3 bases at V and 8 bases at J, with 19 bases between the two ends. DNA of the CDR3: TGTGCCAGCAGCTTGAGCCGACAGTCCGCGGAAACCCAGTACTTC. Its translation is CASSLSRQSAETQYF.

This chain connects TRBV9 to TRBJ2-3, with a weak D call TRBD1 (5 bases). Trimming shortened V by 2 bases and J by 3 bases, and 10 bases separated the two germline ends. In germline, CDR1 is SGDLS, CDR2 YYNGEE. The CDR3 runs to 14 residues. This chain's CDR3 is CASSVFGATDTQYF. In nucleotides, the CDR3 is TGTGCCAGCAGCGTTTTTGGGGCTACAGATACGCAGTATTTT.